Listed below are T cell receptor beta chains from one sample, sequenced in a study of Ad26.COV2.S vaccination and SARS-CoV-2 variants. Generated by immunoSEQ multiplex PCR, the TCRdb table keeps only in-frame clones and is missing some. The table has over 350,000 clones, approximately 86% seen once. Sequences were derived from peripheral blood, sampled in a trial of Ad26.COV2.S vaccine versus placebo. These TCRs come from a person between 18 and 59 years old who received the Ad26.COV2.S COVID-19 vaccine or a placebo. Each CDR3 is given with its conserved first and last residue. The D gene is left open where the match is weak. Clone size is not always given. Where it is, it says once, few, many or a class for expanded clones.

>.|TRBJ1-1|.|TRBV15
TGTGCCACCAGCGTAGCGGCAGGAGAAACTGAAGCTTTCTTT
CATSVAAGETEAFF
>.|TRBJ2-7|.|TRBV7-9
TGTGCCAGCACGGGGACACACTCCTACGAGCAGTACTTC
CASTGTHSYEQYF
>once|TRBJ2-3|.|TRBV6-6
TGTGCCAGCAAGAGGGACACCGATAGGGGTACGCAGTATTTT
CASKRDTDRGTQYF
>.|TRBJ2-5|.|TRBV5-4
TGTGCCAGCAGCTACCTGACAGCCCAAGAGACCCAGTACTTC
CASSYLTAQETQYF
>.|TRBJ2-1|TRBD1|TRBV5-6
TGTGCCAGCAGCGAGGACAGGCAGCAGTTCTTC
CASSEDRQQFF
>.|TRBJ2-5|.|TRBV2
TGTGCCAGCAGTGAAGACCGGGTAACCCAGTACTTC
CASSEDRVTQYF
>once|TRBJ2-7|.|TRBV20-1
TGCAGGTTTGGGGAGCAGTACTTC
CRFGEQYF
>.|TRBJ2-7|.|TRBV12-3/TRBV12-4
TGTGCCAGCAGTGGGGGATTTTCCTACGAGCAGTACTTC
CASSGGFSYEQYF
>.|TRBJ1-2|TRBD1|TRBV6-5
TGTGCCAGCAGTTACGCACAGGGGCCCTATGGCTACACCTTC
CASSYAQGPYGYTF
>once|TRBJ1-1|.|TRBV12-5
TGTGCTAGTGGTTTCGGGGGTTCCGAAGCTTTCTTT
CASGFGGSEAFF
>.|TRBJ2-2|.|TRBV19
TGTGCCAGTAGTATTCACGACACCGGGGAGCTGTTTTTT
CASSIHDTGELFF
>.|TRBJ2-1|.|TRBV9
TGTGCCAGCAGCGAGGTATTGAAATTCAATGAGCAGTTCTTC
CASSEVLKFNEQFF
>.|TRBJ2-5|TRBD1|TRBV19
TGTGCCAGTAGCCGCCCCCATGGACAGGGCGAGACCCAGTACTTC
CASSRPHGQGETQYF
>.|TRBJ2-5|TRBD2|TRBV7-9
TGTGCCAGCAGGAGGGTACGGGGGGGAAATCAAGAGACCCAGTACTTC
CASRRVRGGNQETQYF
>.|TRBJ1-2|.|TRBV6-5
TGTGCCAGCAGCACCGGGACACTCAGTAACTATGGCTACACCTTC
CASSTGTLSNYGYTF
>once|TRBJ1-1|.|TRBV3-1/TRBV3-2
TGTGCCAGCAGCCAAGAGGGCACAACGAACACTGAAGCTTTCTTT
CASSQEGTTNTEAFF
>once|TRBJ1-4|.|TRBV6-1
TGTGCCAGCAGTGAAGCGGATGGGATTGAAAAACTGTTTTTT
CASSEADGIEKLFF
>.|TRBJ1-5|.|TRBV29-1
TGCAGCGTTGCAACGGATAGCAATCAGCCCCAGCATTTT
CSVATDSNQPQHF
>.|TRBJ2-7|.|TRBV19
TGTGCCAGTAGTATCAACAGAAACTCCTACGAGCAGTACTTC
CASSINRNSYEQYF
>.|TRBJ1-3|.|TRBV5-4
TGTGCCAGCAGCTTGGACGGGGCCTCTGGAAACACCATATATTTT
CASSLDGASGNTIYF
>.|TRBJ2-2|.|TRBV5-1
TGCGCCAGCAGCGTCGGACAGTACACCGGGGAGCTGTTTTTT
CASSVGQYTGELFF
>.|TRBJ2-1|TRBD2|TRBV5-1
TGCGCCAGCAGCTTGGCCAATTTCGGGGGGGCAAATGAGCAGTTCTTC
CASSLANFGGANEQFF
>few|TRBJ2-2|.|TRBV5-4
TGTGCCAGCAGCTTGCTACAAAACACCGGGGAGCTGTTTTTT
CASSLLQNTGELFF
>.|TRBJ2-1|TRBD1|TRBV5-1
TGCGCCAGCAGCAAAGAACAGGGGGCCGATAATGAGCAGTTCTTC
CASSKEQGADNEQFF
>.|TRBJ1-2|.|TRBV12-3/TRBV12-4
TGTGCCAGCAGCCCCTTGAGGGGAGGTGGCTACACCTTC
CASSPLRGGGYTF
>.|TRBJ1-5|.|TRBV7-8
TGTGCCAGCAGCTTTAGACGTAGCAATCAGCCCCAGCATTTT
CASSFRRSNQPQHF
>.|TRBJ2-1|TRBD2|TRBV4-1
TGCGCCAGCAGCCAAAGCAGCGGGGGGCCAATACTAAACAATGAGCAGTTCTTC
CASSQSSGGPILNNEQFF
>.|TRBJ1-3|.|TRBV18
TGTGCCAGCTCTGACGGTGGGAGAAACACCATATATTTT
CASSDGGRNTIYF
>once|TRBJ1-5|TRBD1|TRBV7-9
TGTGCCAGCAGCTTTCTTACCGGGACAGGGGACGGGGATCAGCCCCAGCATTTT
CASSFLTGTGDGDQPQHF
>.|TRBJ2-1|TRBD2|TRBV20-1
TGCAGTGCTAGTGTAGGAGCGGGGGTAAATGAGCAGTTCTTC
CSASVGAGVNEQFF
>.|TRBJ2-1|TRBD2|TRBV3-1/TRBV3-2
TGTGCCAGCTCCGGGGGGGCCTACAATGAGCAGTTCTTC
CASSGGAYNEQFF
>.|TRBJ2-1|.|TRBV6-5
TGTGCCAGCCGGACCCCTCGGGTTTTTGAGCAGTTCTTC
CASRTPRVFEQFF
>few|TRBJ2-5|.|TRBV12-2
TGTGCAAGTCGCTTAGGCGTCAGGGTTCAAGAGACCCAGTACTTC
CASRLGVRVQETQYF
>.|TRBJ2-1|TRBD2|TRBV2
TGTGCCAGCAGTCCGAGCCCTAGCGGGGGGACACACAATGAGCAGTTCTTC
CASSPSPSGGTHNEQFF
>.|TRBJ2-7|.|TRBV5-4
TGTGCCAGCAGCTTGGGGTTCGGCCAGTACTACGAGCAGTACTTC
CASSLGFGQYYEQYF
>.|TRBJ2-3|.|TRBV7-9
TGTGCCAGCAGCTATACAGATACGCAGTATTTT
CASSYTDTQYF
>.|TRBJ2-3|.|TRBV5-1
TGCGCCAGCAGCTTAGCTAGGACAGCATATCGGGATACGCAGTATTTT
CASSLARTAYRDTQYF
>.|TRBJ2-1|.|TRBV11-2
TGTGCCAGCAGCTTAGGGGACGTGTACAATGAGCAGTTCTTC
CASSLGDVYNEQFF
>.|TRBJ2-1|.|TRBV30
TGTGCCTGGACGACCGGGACTCCCAGCTCCTACAATGAGCAGTTCTTC
CAWTTGTPSSYNEQFF
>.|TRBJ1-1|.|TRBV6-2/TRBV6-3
TGTGCCAGCAGCCCCGCAAGAACCCTCAAGACTGAAGCTTTCTTT
CASSPARTLKTEAFF
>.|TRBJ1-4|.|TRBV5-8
TGTGCCAGCAGCAGCGGATTGACTCCAACTAATGAAAAACTGTTTTTT
CASSSGLTPTNEKLFF
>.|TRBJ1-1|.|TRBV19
TGTGCCAGTAGTATCGGACAGATGAACACTGAAGCTTTCTTT
CASSIGQMNTEAFF